Shown below are 17 T cell receptor beta chains from a single sample sequenced in a study of OX40 agonist ivuxolimab in advanced cancers. Here immunoSEQ multiplex PCR was the method, and the copy in TCRdb shows in-frame clones only, minus some. The sample records approximately 86,000 clones, 80% to 95% being singletons. The sample consisted of CD4+ or CD8+ T cells sorted from blood, taken in a trial of the OX40 agonist ivuxolimab. The receptors stem from an adult with an advanced solid tumor such as melanoma, head and neck, liver or kidney cancer.

The chain has TRBV25-1 and TRBJ2-6, with 7 bases aligning to TRBD1. V trimming: 6 bases; J trimming: 1 base; junction bases outside the gene matches: 6. Looked up from germline, CDR1 is MGHDK and CDR2 is SYGVNS. CDR3 length: 16 residues. The CDR3 coding sequence is TGTGCCAGCAGCCAGACAGGGCTTTCTGGGGCCAACGTCCTGACTTTC. It codes for CASSQTGLSGANVLTF. Combining the CDR3 with reference TRBV25-1 and TRBJ2-6 gives the whole variable domain EADIYQTPRYLVIGTGKKITLECSQTMGHDKMYWYQQDPGMELHLIHYSYGVNSTEKGDLSSESTVSRIRTEHFPLTLESARPSHTSQYLCASSQTGLSGANVLTFGAGSRLTVL.

The chain is built from TRBV10-2 and TRBJ2-7; a possible D gene is TRBD1 (5 bases). The CDR3 is made up of 12 amino acids. The V end was cut by 8 bases, the J end by 3 bases, with 11 bases between. Germline CDR1 is WSHSY and CDR2 is SAAADI. The CDR3 loop is CASSQGSYEQYF. The CDR3, as DNA: TGCGCCAGCTCCCAGGGAAGCTACGAGCAGTACTTC.

This sequence joins TRBV18 and TRBJ2-7; possible D gene TRBD1, 5 bases. Trimming took off 3 bases at V and 0 bases at J, with 9 bases between the two ends. The CDR3 extends over 14 amino acids. Germline V CDR1 and CDR2: KGHSH, LQKENI. CDR3 in DNA: TGTGCCAGCTCACCTTCGACAGCCTCCTACGAGCAGTACTTC. Protein: CASSPSTASYEQYF.

The chain is built from TRBV28 and TRBJ2-7; 8 nucleotides line up with TRBD1. Per germline, CDR1 MDHEN and CDR2 SYDVKM. This CDR3 is built from 15 residues. The V segment lost 10 bases and the J segment 3 bases; nucleotides outside the gene matches: 14. The CDR3 bases are TGTGCCACCCGGATAGTCGGGACAGGCAACTACGAGCAGTACTTC. This codes for CATRIVGTGNYEQYF.

This clone was seen only once. The genes are TRBV5-1 and TRBJ2-1, with D possibly being TRBD1 (5 bases). CDR3 length: 16 amino acids. Germline-derived CDR1 and CDR2 are SGHRS and YFSETQ. The V and J ends lost 0 bases and 2 bases respectively, with 12 bases between them. CDR3 nucleotides: TGCGCCAGCAGCTTGGGTTCCTCAGGGACCTACAATGAGCAGTTCTTC. This encodes CASSLGSSGTYNEQFF.

In DNA, the CDR3 is TGCGCCAGCAGCACCAGTCCCGCGAACACCGGGGAGCTGTTTTTT. Protein: CASSTSPANTGELFF. V and J are TRBV4-3 and TRBJ2-2; unclear D gene. The CDR3 runs 15 residues. V was pared by 5 bases and J by 0 bases, with 10 bases between. The germline V gene encodes CDR1 LGHNA and CDR2 YSLEER.

This rearrangement joins TRBV6-5 to TRBJ2-7; 9 positions match TRBD2. The junction had 5 bases not matched to a gene; V was cut back by 0 bases and J by 2 bases. The CDR3 extends over 16 amino acids. The V gene's germline CDR1 is MNHEY and CDR2 SVGAGI. The CDR3 loop reads CASSYSGSGRAYEQYF. The CDR3 bases are TGTGCCAGCAGTTACTCAGGTAGCGGGAGAGCCTACGAGCAGTACTTC.

The chain combines TRBV7-2 with TRBJ1-2, with D possibly being TRBD1 (5 bases). The V end lost 5 bases, the J end lost 4 bases, and 20 bases lay between the germline ends. CDR3 length equals 16 residues. Germline CDR1 reads SGHTA; CDR2 reads FQGNSA. CDR3 amino acids: CASSPGTPAYGYGYTF. DNA of the CDR3: TGTGCCAGCAGCCCCGGGACCCCAGCTTACGGCTATGGCTACACCTTC.

The gene calls are TRBV12-5 and TRBJ1-1; 8 bases map to TRBD1. This CDR3 region has 15 residues. With V trimmed by 2 bases and J by 5 bases, 7 bases remained unmatched. Germline assignment: CDR1 LGHNT and CDR2 FRNRAP. CDR3 sequence: CASGLLATGETEAFF. The DNA for the CDR3 is TGTGCTAGTGGTTTGCTCGCGACAGGGGAAACTGAAGCTTTCTTT.

The V call is TRBV4-1, the J call TRBJ2-7, with D hard to call. The germline CDR1 and CDR2 sequences are MGHRA and YSYEKL. This CDR3 region has 13 residues. Trimming removed 0 bases from V and 10 bases from J, with 13 bases in between. CDR3 nucleotide sequence: TGCGCCAGCAGCCAAGATCAAGCGAACTTACAGTACTTC. This gives the protein CASSQDQANLQYF.

The chain couples TRBV28 to TRBJ2-7, with a weak D call TRBD1 (6 bases). V gave up 6 bases and J gave up 0 bases, with 15 bases separating them. This CDR3 has 15 amino acids. Germline assignment: CDR1 MDHEN and CDR2 SYDVKM. The CDR3 nucleotides are TGTGCCAGCAGCAAACGACAGGCCAACTCCTACGAGCAGTACTTC. It translates to CASSKRQANSYEQYF.

The genes are TRBV19 and TRBJ1-5, with 9 bases matching TRBD1. This CDR3 comprises 14 residues. The ends lost 2 bases at V and 9 bases at J; junction bases unmatched: 5. Germline V CDR1 and CDR2: LNHDA, SQIVND (reference sequence). CDR3 bases: TGTGCCAGTAGTATATCGGGACAGGGTATGCCCCAGCATTTT. This encodes CASSISGQGMPQHF.

On this clone: The junction departs from germline at one end; a sequencing error may be responsible. The V gene is TRBV29-1, the J gene TRBJ1-1, with unresolved D. This CDR3 comprises 15 residues. Germline CDR1 reads SQVTM; CDR2 reads ANQGSEA. The CDR3 coding sequence is TGCAGCCTTGAAGCTTTGTGGGGAAGGGACACTGAAGCTTTCTTT. Protein sequence: CSLEALWGRDTEAFF. Together with reference TRBV29-1 and TRBJ1-1, the CDR3 gives the full variable domain: SAVISQKPSRDICQRGTSLTIQCQVDSQVTMMFWYRQQPGQSLTLIATANQGSEATYESGFVIDKFPISRPNLTFSTLTVSNMSPEDSSIYLCSLEALWGRDTEAFFGQGTRLTVV.

This chain links TRBV27 with TRBJ2-4; 7 bases map to TRBD2. CDR3 length: 15 amino acids. CDR1 and CDR2 (germline): MNHEY, SMNVEV (reference sequence). V gave up 8 bases and J gave up 6 bases; unmatched junction bases: 13. CDR3 nucleotides: TGTGCCAGCGGGGGGGGAGGGCCGATTGTAAACATTCAGTACTTC. Amino acid sequence: CASGGGGPIVNIQYF.

V is TRBV5-4 and J is TRBJ1-6; D may be TRBD1 (6 bases). Trimming removed 4 bases from V and 5 bases from J, with 16 bases in between. The CDR3 sequence is 16 residues long. Germline assignment: CDR1 SGHNT and CDR2 YYREEE (reference sequence). The CDR3 sequence is CASSRGTPRDNSPLHF. CDR3 nucleotide sequence: TGTGCCAGCAGCCGCGGGACACCAAGGGATAATTCACCCCTCCACTTT.

The V gene is TRBV6-5, the J gene TRBJ2-7, with TRBD1 matching over 7 bases. This CDR3 spans 15 amino acids. CDR1 is MNHEY, CDR2 SVGAGI, per germline. V shed 2 bases, J shed 3 bases, and the junction held 7 bases outside the gene matches. The CDR3 DNA follows: TGTGCCAGCAGTTACGAGGGCAGGGGGAACTACGAGCAGTACTTC. This sequence encodes CASSYEGRGNYEQYF.

The chain employs TRBV7-8 and TRBJ1-2; D might be TRBD1 (5 bases). Germline CDR1 SGHVS, CDR2 FQNEAQ. This CDR3 region has 12 residues. Trimming cost V 1 base and J 7 bases, with 7 bases left between them. CDR3 in DNA: TGTGCCAGCAGCTTAGTCGGGACTGGCTACACCTTC. It translates to CASSLVGTGYTF.